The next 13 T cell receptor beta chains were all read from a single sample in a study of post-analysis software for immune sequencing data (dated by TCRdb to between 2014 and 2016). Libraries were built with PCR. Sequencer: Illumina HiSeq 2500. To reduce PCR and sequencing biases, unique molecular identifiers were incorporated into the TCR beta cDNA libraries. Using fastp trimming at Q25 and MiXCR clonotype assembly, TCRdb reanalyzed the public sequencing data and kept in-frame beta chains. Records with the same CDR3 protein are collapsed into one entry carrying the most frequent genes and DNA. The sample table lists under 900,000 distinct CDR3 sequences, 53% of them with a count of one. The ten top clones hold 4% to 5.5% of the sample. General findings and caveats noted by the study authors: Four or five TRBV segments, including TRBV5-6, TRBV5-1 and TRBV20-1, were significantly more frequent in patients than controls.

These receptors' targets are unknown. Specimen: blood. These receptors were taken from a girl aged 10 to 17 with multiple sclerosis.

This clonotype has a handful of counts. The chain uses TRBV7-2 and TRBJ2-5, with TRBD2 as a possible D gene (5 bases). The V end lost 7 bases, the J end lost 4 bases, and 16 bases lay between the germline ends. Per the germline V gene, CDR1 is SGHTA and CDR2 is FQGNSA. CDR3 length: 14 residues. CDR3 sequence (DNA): TGTGCCAGCACCTTTTTGAGGGTCGGAGAGACCCAGTACTTC. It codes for CASTFLRVGETQYF.

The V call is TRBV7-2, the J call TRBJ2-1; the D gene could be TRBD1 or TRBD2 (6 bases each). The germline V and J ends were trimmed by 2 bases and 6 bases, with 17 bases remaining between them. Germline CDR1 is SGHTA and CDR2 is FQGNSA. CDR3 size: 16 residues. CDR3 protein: CASSLRRGAGINEQFF. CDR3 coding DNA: TGTGCCAGCAGCTTAAGGAGGGGGGCGGGGATCAATGAGCAGTTCTTC.

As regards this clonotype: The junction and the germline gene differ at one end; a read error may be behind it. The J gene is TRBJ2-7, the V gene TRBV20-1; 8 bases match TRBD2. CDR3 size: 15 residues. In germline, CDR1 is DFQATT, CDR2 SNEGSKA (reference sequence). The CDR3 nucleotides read TGCAGTGCTAGAGAAACCGGGACTAGTCCCTACGGGCAGTACTTC. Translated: CSARETGTSPYGQYF.

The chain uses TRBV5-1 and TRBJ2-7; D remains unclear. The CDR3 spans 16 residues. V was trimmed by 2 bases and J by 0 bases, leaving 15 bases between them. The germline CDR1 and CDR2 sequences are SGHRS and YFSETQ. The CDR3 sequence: CASSFPGEGSSYEQYF. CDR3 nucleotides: TGCGCCAGCAGCTTCCCTGGGGAAGGGTCCTCCTACGAGCAGTACTTC.

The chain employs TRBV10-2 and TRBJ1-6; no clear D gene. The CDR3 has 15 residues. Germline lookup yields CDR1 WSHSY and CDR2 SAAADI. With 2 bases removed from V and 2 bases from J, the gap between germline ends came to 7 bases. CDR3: CASSEVRAYNSPLHF. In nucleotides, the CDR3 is TGCGCCAGCAGTGAGGTTAGGGCCTATAATTCACCCCTCCACTTT.

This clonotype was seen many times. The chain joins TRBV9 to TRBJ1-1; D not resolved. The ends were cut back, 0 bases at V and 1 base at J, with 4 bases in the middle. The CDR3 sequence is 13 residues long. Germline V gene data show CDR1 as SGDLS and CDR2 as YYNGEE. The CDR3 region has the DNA TGTGCCAGCAGCGTAGACAGGAACACTGAAGCTTTCTTT. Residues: CASSVDRNTEAFF.

The DNA for the CDR3 is TGTGCCAGCCTTTGGGGCAATCAGCCCCAGCATTTT. Amino acid sequence: CASLWGNQPQHF. V usage is TRBV6-1 and J usage is TRBJ1-5, with D unresolved. CDR3 length: 12 residues. The germline V gene has CDR1 MNHNS and CDR2 SASEGT. Trimming shortened V by 8 bases and J by 2 bases, and 7 bases separated the two germline ends.

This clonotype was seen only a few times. CDR3: CASSDPTETQYF. In DNA, the CDR3 is TGTGCCAGCAGCGACCCGACGGAGACCCAGTACTTC. V gene TRBV6-6 combines with J gene TRBJ2-5; no clear D gene. Deletions cut 6 bases from V and 5 bases from J, with 10 bases between. The CDR3 has 12 amino acids. Germline V gene data show CDR1 as MNHNY and CDR2 as SVGAGI (reference sequence).

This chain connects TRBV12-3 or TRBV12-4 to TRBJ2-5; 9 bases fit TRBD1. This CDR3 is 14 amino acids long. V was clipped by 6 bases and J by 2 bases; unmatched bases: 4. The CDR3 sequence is CASRKDRGQETQYF. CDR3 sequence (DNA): TGTGCCAGCAGGAAGGACAGGGGACAAGAGACCCAGTACTTC.

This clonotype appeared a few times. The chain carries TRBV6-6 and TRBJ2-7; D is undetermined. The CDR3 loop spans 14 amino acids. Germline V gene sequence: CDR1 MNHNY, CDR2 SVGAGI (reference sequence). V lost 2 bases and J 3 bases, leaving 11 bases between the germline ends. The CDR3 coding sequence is TGTGCCAGCAGTTACGAGTTCAGCCTCTACGAGCAGTACTTC. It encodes CASSYEFSLYEQYF.

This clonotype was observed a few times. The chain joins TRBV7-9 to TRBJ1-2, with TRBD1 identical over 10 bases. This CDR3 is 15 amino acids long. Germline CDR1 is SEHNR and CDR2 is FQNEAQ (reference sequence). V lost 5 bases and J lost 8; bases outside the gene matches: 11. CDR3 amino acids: CASSPPGQGRRGYTF. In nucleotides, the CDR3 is TGTGCCAGCAGCCCTCCGGGACAGGGGAGACGAGGCTACACCTTC. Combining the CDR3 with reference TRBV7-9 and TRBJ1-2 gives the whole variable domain DTGVSQNPRHKITKRGQNVTFRCDPISEHNRLYWYRQTLGQGPEFLTYFQNEAQLEKSRLLSDRFSAERPKGSFSTLEIQRTEQGDSAMYLCASSPPGQGRRGYTFGSGTRLTVV.

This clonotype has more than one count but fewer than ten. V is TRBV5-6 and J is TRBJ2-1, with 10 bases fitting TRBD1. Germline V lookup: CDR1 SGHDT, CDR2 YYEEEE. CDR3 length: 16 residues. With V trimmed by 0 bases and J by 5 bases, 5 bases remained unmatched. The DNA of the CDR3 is TGTGCCAGCAGCTTGGAGGGACAGGGGATCAACAATGAGCAGTTCTTC. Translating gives CASSLEGQGINNEQFF.

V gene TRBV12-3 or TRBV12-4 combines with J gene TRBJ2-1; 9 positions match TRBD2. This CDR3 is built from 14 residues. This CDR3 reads CAVKGGLAVHEQFF. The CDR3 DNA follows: TGTGCAGTTAAAGGGGGACTAGCAGTCCATGAGCAGTTCTTC.